In this sample, the clone carrying this TCR beta chain turned up once. No antigen is known for it. The sample comes from a study of T cell responses to AZD1222 COVID-19 vaccine. Study observations and caveats: Females outnumbered males among donors, who were mostly white British; clonal diversity was possibly underestimated. At 160-218 and 743-854, vaccine-associated CD4 TCRs were dominant, and they spanned spike.

This CDR3 region has 15 residues. CDR1 SGDLS and CDR2 YYNGEE come from the germline V gene. V gave up 3 bases and J gave up 1 base, with 13 bases separating them. The repertoire was sequenced with immunoSEQ multiplex PCR; TCRdb's copy has only in-frame clones and lacks some. This table has tens of thousands of clones, over 85% appearing once. This TCR was recovered from an adult who received the AZD1222 COVID-19 vaccine. Sequences were derived from peripheral blood, sampled 28 days after the second AZD1222 dose. The chain couples TRBV9 to TRBJ1-2; a possible D gene is TRBD1 (6 bases). The CDR3 reads CASSESGGGNYGYTF. The CDR3 DNA reads as TGTGCCAGCAGCGAATCCGGAGGGGGTAACTATGGCTACACCTTC.